Listed below are T cell receptor beta chains from one sample, sequenced in a study of vaccination and CD4 T cells after COVID-19. Each CDR3 protein is one row after TCRdb ran MiXCR on the PCR reads. The top ten hold 14% to 15% of the sample, which has under 20,000 distinct CDR3 sequences, around a third seen once. The antigens these receptors bind are not known. Sequenced sample: cultured CD4+ T cells from blood. These receptors were collected from a human donor with COVID-19. The CDR3 runs from the conserved cysteine through the conserved F or W. Fields, in order: V gene, D gene, clone size, J gene, CDR3 DNA, CDR3 protein. The D gene is left open where the match is weak. Not every row has a clone size; where given, it reads once, few, many or a size class.

>TRBV4-1|NA|NA|TRBJ2-1
TGCGCCAGCAGCCAAGATCGACAGGCAAGCTCCTACAATGAGCAGTTCTTC
CASSQDRQASSYNEQFF
>TRBV11-2|TRBD2|NA|TRBJ2-1
TGTGCCAGCAGCTTAGCGGGGGGACTTCACAATGAGCAGTTCTTC
CASSLAGGLHNEQFF
>TRBV19|TRBD1|NA|TRBJ2-5
TGTGCCAGTAGAAATTCAGGGGGCGGAGAGACCCAGTACTTC
CASRNSGGGETQYF
>TRBV5-1|TRBD1|NA|TRBJ1-2
TGCGCCAGCAGCGCTCTGACAGGGAGCGTATATGGCTACACCTTC
CASSALTGSVYGYTF
>TRBV7-2|NA|NA|TRBJ2-7
TGTGCCAGCAGCTCATCGATCAGATCCTACGAGCAGTACTTC
CASSSSIRSYEQYF
>TRBV5-1|NA|once|TRBJ2-3
TGCGCCAGCAGCTTAGAGGGGGGCGGAGATACGCAGTATTTT
CASSLEGGGDTQYF
>TRBV20-1|NA|NA|TRBJ1-6
TGCAGTGCTAGAGACCCTTTCCCCTATAATTCACCCCTCCACTTT
CSARDPFPYNSPLHF
>TRBV28|TRBD1|few|TRBJ2-4
TGTGCCAGCAGTCGACAGGGGGCGGCCAAAAACATTCAGTACTTC
CASSRQGAAKNIQYF
>TRBV10-3|NA|NA|TRBJ1-3
TGTGCCATCAGTGACTCCGGAAACACCATATATTTT
CAISDSGNTIYF
>TRBV6-1|TRBD1|medium-sized|TRBJ1-5
TGTGCCAGCAGTGACAGACAGGGCGCTTTCAATCAGCCCCAGCATTTT
CASSDRQGAFNQPQHF
>TRBV7-6|TRBD1|NA|TRBJ2-2
TGTGCCAGCAGCTTAGCCAGGGGGCCCGGGGAGCTGTTTTTT
CASSLARGPGELFF
>TRBV6-1|TRBD1|large|TRBJ1-5
TGTGCCAGCAGAACCGGGACAGGGGGCGTCGGTGGCAATCAGCCCCAGCATTTT
CASRTGTGGVGGNQPQHF
>TRBV20-1|NA|NA|TRBJ2-7
TGCAGTGCTTTAAAGGGGGGGGCCTACGAGCAGTACTTC
CSALKGGAYEQYF
>TRBV7-8|TRBD2|NA|TRBJ2-5
TGTGCCAGCAGCCCACAGAGTGGTAGCGGGGTTGGATCAGAGACCCAGTACTTC
CASSPQSGSGVGSETQYF
>TRBV7-9|NA|NA|TRBJ1-3
TGTGCCAGCAGTCCGGCAGGAAACACCATATATTTT
CASSPAGNTIYF
>TRBV6-4|TRBD2|NA|TRBJ2-4
TGTGCCAGCAGGGGACTAGCGGGGGCGAACATTCAGTACTTC
CASRGLAGANIQYF
>TRBV6-5|NA|NA|TRBJ1-1
TGTGCCAGCAGTTACTCGTCGGCAGCCGAAGCTTTCTTT
CASSYSSAAEAFF
>TRBV7-9|NA|NA|TRBJ1-4
TGTGCCAGCAGCTTAGGTCAGGCAACTAATGAAAAACTGTTTTTT
CASSLGQATNEKLFF
>TRBV12-3/TRBV12-4|TRBD1|NA|TRBJ1-1
TGTGCCAGCAGTTTATTGAGGGGGCGGGTGGGAGACACTGAAGCTTTCTTT
CASSLLRGRVGDTEAFF
>TRBV6-5|NA|few|TRBJ1-5
TGTGCCAGCAGTTCGGCGGGGGCGGTGGGCAATCAGCCCCAGCATTTT
CASSSAGAVGNQPQHF
>TRBV6-1|NA|few|TRBJ2-7
TGTGCCAGCAGTGCCTACGAGCAGTACTTC
CASSAYEQYF
>TRBV20-1|TRBD1|few|TRBJ2-3
TGCAGTGCTAGAGGTACCGGGACAGGGTCTATGGATACGCAGTATTTT
CSARGTGTGSMDTQYF
>TRBV7-9|NA|NA|TRBJ2-3
TGTGCCAGCAGCTTCTGGGTGATTGCAGATACGCAGTATTTT
CASSFWVIADTQYF
>TRBV7-2|NA|NA|TRBJ1-1
TGTGCCAGCAGCGTGGTAAACACTGAAGCTTTCTTT
CASSVVNTEAFF
>TRBV6-1|NA|few|TRBJ1-4
TGTGCCAGCAGGCCCGGACTCTCTGAAAAACTGTTTTTT
CASRPGLSEKLFF
>TRBV19|TRBD1|NA|TRBJ1-2
TGTGCCAGTACCAATGGGGGGGGACAGGGAGAAGCTGGCTACACCTTC
CASTNGGGQGEAGYTF
>TRBV6-2/TRBV6-3|NA|NA|TRBJ2-3
TGTGCCAGCAGTTCCGGGGGCCCTGCGGGGGATACGCAGTATTTT
CASSSGGPAGDTQYF
>TRBV30|NA|NA|TRBJ2-2
TGTGCCTGGAGGGGGATCAAGAACACCGGGGAGCTGTTTTTT
CAWRGIKNTGELFF
>TRBV2|TRBD2|NA|TRBJ2-5
TGTGCCAGCAGTGTGTCTGGAGGACTAGCAGGAGAGACCCAGTACTTC
CASSVSGGLAGETQYF
>TRBV23-1|NA|few|TRBJ1-2
TGCGCCAGCAGTCAATCAGGGTCCAAAGGGAACTATGGCTACACCTTC
CASSQSGSKGNYGYTF
>TRBV6-1|NA|NA|TRBJ1-1
TGTGCCAGCAGTGATTTCTTGGGGGCTGAAGCTTTCTTT
CASSDFLGAEAFF
>TRBV30|TRBD2|NA|TRBJ2-4
TGTGCCTGGAGTGTAGCGGGGGCGCTAGCCAAAAACATTCAGTACTTC
CAWSVAGALAKNIQYF
>TRBV5-1|NA|NA|TRBJ2-2
TGCGCCAGCAGCTTAGACGGCGGGGTAACGAACACCGGGGAGCTGTTTTTT
CASSLDGGVTNTGELFF
>TRBV2|NA|NA|TRBJ1-2
TGTGCCAGCCGCGATACGGAGGGCCTCTATGGCTACACCTTC
CASRDTEGLYGYTF
>TRBV18|TRBD1|NA|TRBJ1-5
TGTGCCAGCTCACCGGGACAGGGGTCCCTTCAGCCCCAGCATTTT
CASSPGQGSLQPQHF
>TRBV6-2/TRBV6-3|NA|NA|TRBJ2-7
TGTGCCAGCAGTTACGGGGGTTCCGGCTACGAGCAGTACTTC
CASSYGGSGYEQYF
>TRBV12-3/TRBV12-4|NA|few|TRBJ2-5
TGTGCCAGCAGTTCCCTACAAGGACTACAAGAGACCCAGTACTTC
CASSSLQGLQETQYF
>TRBV20-1|TRBD1|few|TRBJ1-3
TGCAGTGCTAGAGAGGGGACAGCTGGAAACACCATATATTTT
CSAREGTAGNTIYF
>TRBV5-1|TRBD1|NA|TRBJ1-1
TGCGCCAGCAGCTTGGGGACAGGGTTCAGTGGCACTGAAGCTTTCTTT
CASSLGTGFSGTEAFF
>TRBV12-3/TRBV12-4|TRBD1|NA|TRBJ2-3
TGTGCCAGCAAGACGACAGGGATCCCGGATACGCAGTATTTT
CASKTTGIPDTQYF
>TRBV6-5|TRBD1|NA|TRBJ2-1
TGTGCCAGCAGTTACTCGAACCCCGGGACAGGGGGCCGGAATGAGCAGTTCTTC
CASSYSNPGTGGRNEQFF
>TRBV24-1|TRBD1|NA|TRBJ1-2
TGTGCCACCAGTCCCAGGGGGCTTAACTATGGCTACACCTTC
CATSPRGLNYGYTF
>TRBV6-2/TRBV6-3|TRBD1|NA|TRBJ1-6
TGTGCCAGCAGTCGCAGCCCCGGGACAGGGGGACTTAATTCACCCCTCCACTTT
CASSRSPGTGGLNSPLHF
>TRBV6-1|NA|few|TRBJ2-6
TGTGCCAGCAGTATCCAAATTACGGGACTCAACTCTGGGGCCAACGTCCTGACTTTC
CASSIQITGLNSGANVLTF
>TRBV12-3/TRBV12-4|TRBD2|NA|TRBJ2-3
TGTGCCAGCAGTCACCAGACTAGCGGGGGTATTCGGAGCACAGATACGCAGTATTTT
CASSHQTSGGIRSTDTQYF
>TRBV19|NA|few|TRBJ2-5
TGTGCCAGTAGCCCGACTCGCCAAGAGACCCAGTACTTC
CASSPTRQETQYF
>TRBV19|NA|few|TRBJ1-5
TGTGCCAGCCGATCGGGGGGACGAGCCCAGCATTTT
CASRSGGRAQHF
>TRBV7-2|NA|few|TRBJ1-1
TGTGCCAGCTCTCGGGAGACTGAAGCTTTCTTT
CASSRETEAFF
>TRBV6-1|NA|few|TRBJ1-6
TGTGCCAGCAGTGAGGGGACCTTTCTTTCTTCACCCCTCCACTTT
CASSEGTFLSSPLHF
>TRBV18|NA|NA|TRBJ2-5
TGTGCCAGCTCACCTGACCAGGGATCGCTGGAGACCCAGTACTTC
CASSPDQGSLETQYF